The source of this TCR beta chain is a study of blood T cells in healthy people across ages. This CDR3 region has 15 residues. Germline trimming cut 6 bases from V and 0 bases from J; bases unmatched to any gene: 3. Germline V CDR1 and CDR2: MNHNY, SVGAGI (reference sequence). Roughly 10 milliliters of peripheral blood were drawn from each donor into EDTA-treated tubes. This clonotype turned up a few times. Antigen: not known. PCR was performed a second time for roughly 7 to 11 cycles using a sample-barcoded 5' primer and a J-beta primer mix. A tag from a template-switch adaptor with 12 random nucleotides marked each cDNA molecule. TCRdb ran MiXCR on the 5' RACE reads and lists one entry per CDR3 protein. Found here are some 900,000 distinct CDR3 sequences, about 48% of them singletons; the top ten hold over 10%. General study results and limits: From one million sequenced T cells, diversity estimates were lower bounds.

The sequence came from a man aged 30-40 years in good health. This chain connects TRBV6-6 to TRBJ2-3; 10 nucleotides align to TRBD2. Source material: blood. CDR3 DNA: TGTGCCAGCAGCGGACTAGCGGAGAGCACAGATACGCAGTATTTT. The encoded protein is CASSGLAESTDTQYF.